What follows describes a single T cell receptor (beta chain). Its antigen is unidentified. CDR1 is LGHDT and CDR2 is YNNKEL in the germline V gene (reference sequence). V lost 4 bases and J 5 bases, leaving 14 bases between the germline ends. The CDR3 is made up of 15 amino acids. The data stem from a study of T cell responses to AZD1222 COVID-19 vaccine. Study context: Investigators merged groups given second doses at roughly 4 or roughly 12 weeks.

Study-wide results and limits: Just a handful of AZD1222 recipients tested seropositive at baseline. It should be noted that donors were predominantly white British and more often female, and clonal diversity was possibly underestimated. Dominant at 160-218 and 743-854, vaccine-associated CD4 TCRs also spanned spike.

The assay was immunoSEQ multiplex PCR, and TCRdb's table has in-frame clones only and misses some. The sample includes some 110,000 clones, 85% to 95% of them seen just once. This TCR was recovered from an adult in good health. The material sequenced was peripheral blood, taken on day 0 of AZD1222 vaccination. This chain connects TRBV3-1 (or the pseudogene TRBV3-2) to TRBJ2-2; D gene unclear. In DNA, the CDR3 is TGTGCCAGCAGCCGGACCGTAAAGGGAACCGGGGAGCTGTTTTTT. This sequence encodes CASSRTVKGTGELFF.